This T cell receptor (beta chain) was recorded in a study of cytomegalovirus exposure and HLA in healthy donors. General study points: Later analysis suggested most CMV-associated TCR beta chains were HLA-restricted. The study put 150 to 200 TCR beta chains on its list as cytomegalovirus-associated. The analysis excluded some indistinguishable V segments, including TRBV6-2 and TRBV6-3.

Trimming took 4 bases from V and 0 from J, leaving 13 bases between them. This CDR3 spans 16 amino acids. The germline gives CDR1 LGHNA, CDR2 YNFKEQ. Concerning this clone itself: Antigen unknown.

Primers for the PCR totalled 60 Vbeta and 13 Jbeta. Generated by immunoSEQ multiplex PCR, the TCRdb table keeps only in-frame clones and is missing some. In the table there are 75,000 to 90,000 clones, about 9.4% of which are singletons. The source is a man aged 55 to 70 in good health and CMV-seropositive. The rearrangement links TRBV4-2 to TRBJ1-3; D is possibly TRBD1 (6 bases). Sequencing input: PBMCs. The CDR3 here is CASSRTLDSSGNTIYF. In DNA form, the CDR3 reads TGTGCCAGCAGCCGCACCCTGGACAGCTCTGGAAACACCATATATTTT.